The 27 T cell receptor beta chains listed next were all sequenced from one sample in a study of response to subunit inactivated influenza vaccine. TCRdb redid the calling of the RT-PCR reads with MiXCR, one entry per CDR3 protein. The table shows 650,000 to 800,000 distinct CDR3 sequences, with 14% occurring only once. Sequences were derived from PBMCs from blood, sampled 14 to 15 days before vaccination. The receptors were gathered from a man in his fifties or sixties who received an inactivated influenza vaccine.

This clonotype has a handful of counts. The chain uses TRBV6-1 and TRBJ1-2, with D unclear. The CDR3 extends over 17 amino acids. V dropped 0 bases and J dropped 1 base, with 15 bases sitting between them. CDR1 is MNHNS and CDR2 is SASEGT in the germline V gene. Here the CDR3 reads CASSEATATIFNYGYTF. The CDR3 region has the DNA TGTGCCAGCAGTGAAGCGACGGCGACGATATTTAACTATGGCTACACCTTC.

In its sample, this clonotype was seen a few times. The chain carries TRBV7-2 and TRBJ2-3; D not resolved. The ends were cut back, 1 base at V and 7 bases at J, with 6 bases in the middle. The CDR3 consists of 12 residues. The germline gives CDR1 SGHTA, CDR2 FQGNSA. DNA for the CDR3: TGTGCCAGCAGCTTAGTCTTAAATACGCAGTATTTT. This translates into CASSLVLNTQYF.

This clonotype appeared many times. The CDR3 protein is CASSFITSGRGEQFF. The CDR3 coding sequence is TGTGCCAGCAGTTTCATCACTAGCGGGAGAGGTGAGCAGTTCTTC. This chain joins TRBV12-3 or TRBV12-4 and TRBJ2-1, with TRBD2 identical over 11 bases. The CDR3 has 15 residues. The J segment lost 9 bases and the V segment lost 3 bases, leaving 7 bases of the junction unmatched.

This clonotype was observed at least ten times. V gene TRBV3-1 combines with J gene TRBJ1-5, with 7 bases identical to TRBD1. CDR1 and CDR2 (germline): LGHDT, YNNKEL (reference sequence). The V and J ends lost 1 base and 5 bases, in that order; junction bases with no gene match: 2. The CDR3 is made up of 14 amino acids. As DNA, the CDR3 is TGTGCCAGCAGCCAAGGCCAGGGGGATCAGCCCCAGCATTTT. This codes for CASSQGQGDQPQHF.

The chain uses TRBV28 and TRBJ2-5; no clear D gene. Germline CDR1 MDHEN, CDR2 SYDVKM. The V end was cut by 3 bases, the J end by 5 bases, with 16 bases between. There are 15 residues in the CDR3. This chain's CDR3 is CASSFGVILRETQYF. The CDR3 DNA is TGTGCCAGCAGTTTCGGAGTAATCTTAAGGGAGACCCAGTACTTC.

This clonotype came up a few times. This sequence joins TRBV6-2 or TRBV6-3 and TRBJ2-1; D is ambiguous. Trimming shortened V by 7 bases and J by 0 bases, and 10 bases separated the two germline ends. Per germline, CDR1 MNHEY and CDR2 SVGEGT. The CDR3 sequence is 14 residues long. CDR3 nucleotide sequence: TGTGCCAGCAAAGACGTCAGCTCCTACAATGAGCAGTTCTTC. It specifies CASKDVSSYNEQFF.

This chain joins TRBV5-4 and TRBJ2-7, with no clear D. Between the trimmed V and J ends, which lost 2 bases and 5 bases, there was a span of 8 bases. Per germline, CDR1 SGHNT and CDR2 YYREEE (reference sequence). The CDR3 runs 12 residues. The CDR3 DNA sequence: TGTGCCAGCAGCTTTTTGGGAAACGAGCAGTACTTC. Translated: CASSFLGNEQYF.

On this clonotype: This could be a read error, since a much larger clone is one nucleotide away. The chain recombines TRBV6-2 or TRBV6-3 with TRBJ1-5; D uncertain. V was pared by 3 bases and J by 5 bases, with 5 bases between. CDR3 size: 12 residues. The germline gives CDR1 MNHEY, CDR2 SVGEGT. CDR3 sequence: CASSYLHQPQHF. The CDR3 nucleotides read TGTGCCAGCAGTTATTTGCATCAGCCCCAGCATTTT.

This clonotype was counted many times. The rearrangement links TRBV10-3 to TRBJ2-1, with no clear D. This CDR3 contains 14 residues. Per the germline V gene, CDR1 is ENHRY and CDR2 is SYGVKD. Between the trimmed V and J ends, which lost 2 bases and 8 bases, there was a span of 13 bases. CDR3 nucleotides: TGTGCCATCAGTGAGAAGACTGCCATTGATGAGCAGTTCTTC. This translates into CAISEKTAIDEQFF.

This chain joins TRBV7-2 and TRBJ2-5; the D is unclear. Germline values: CDR1 SGHTA, CDR2 FQGNSA. This CDR3 comprises 14 residues. The ends were cut back, 0 bases at V and 5 bases at J, with 10 bases in the middle. This CDR3 reads CASSLAVLLETQYF. For the CDR3, the DNA is TGTGCCAGCAGCTTAGCGGTGCTTTTGGAGACCCAGTACTTC.

The chain links TRBV6-5 to TRBJ1-1; the D is unclear. CDR3 length: 14 amino acids. V was clipped by 8 bases and J by 3 bases, with 16 bases between them. Germline CDR1 MNHEY, CDR2 SVGAGI. The CDR3 region is CASVSDAMDTEAFF. CDR3 DNA sequence: TGTGCCAGCGTTTCGGACGCAATGGACACTGAAGCTTTCTTT.

This chain connects TRBV28 to TRBJ2-7; TRBD2 matches 13 bases. The V gene end was trimmed by 8 bases and the J gene end by 3 bases; junction bases not matched to a gene: 10. CDR3 length equals 16 residues. Per the germline V gene, CDR1 is MDHEN and CDR2 is SYDVKM. The CDR3 is CASQRLAGGRSYEQYF. In DNA, the CDR3 is TGTGCCAGCCAGAGACTAGCGGGAGGCCGGAGCTACGAGCAGTACTTC.

This clonotype was detected many times. J is TRBJ2-1 and V is TRBV20-1; TRBD2 might be the D (5 bases). The CDR3 has 13 amino acids. Germline CDR1 reads DFQATT; CDR2 reads SNEGSKA (reference sequence). Trimming stripped 7 bases from V and 6 bases from J, with 16 bases between. This CDR3 reads CSGVLAWGNEQFF. As DNA, the CDR3 is TGCAGTGGAGTTCTAGCCTGGGGCAATGAGCAGTTCTTC.

This clonotype was seen only a few times. The chain recombines TRBV9 with TRBJ2-5; D possibly matches TRBD1 or TRBD2 (5 bases each). There are 14 residues in the CDR3. Trimming left V 4 bases short and J 5 bases short, with 15 bases between. CDR1 is SGDLS and CDR2 is YYNGEE in the germline V gene. This CDR3 reads CASSRGTLGETQYF. CDR3 sequence (DNA): TGTGCCAGCAGCCGAGGGACCCTCGGGGAGACCCAGTACTTC.

CDR3 amino acids: CSAMKGVSSYEQYF. CDR3 sequence (DNA): TGCAGTGCTATGAAGGGGGTGTCCTCCTACGAGCAGTACTTC. V usage is TRBV20-1 and J usage is TRBJ2-7, with D perhaps TRBD1 (6 bases). The CDR3 covers 14 residues. Looked up from germline, CDR1 is DFQATT and CDR2 is SNEGSKA (reference sequence). V lost 4 bases and J 0 bases, leaving 13 bases between the germline ends.

The chain joins TRBV19 to TRBJ2-2; 7 nucleotides line up with TRBD1. Trimming at V came to 7 bases and at J to 8 bases, leaving 10 bases not matched to a gene. The V gene's germline CDR1 is LNHDA and CDR2 SQIVND (reference sequence). The CDR3 runs to 14 residues. The CDR3 sequence is CASKDREILGELFF. The CDR3 DNA reads TGTGCCAGTAAAGACAGGGAAATATTAGGGGAGCTGTTTTTT.

In its sample, this clonotype was seen a few times. CDR3 nucleotide sequence: TGTGCCAGCTCCACGGGACAGATAATCTACGAGCAGTACTTC. Translated, it gives CASSTGQIIYEQYF. The rearrangement uses TRBV18 and TRBJ2-7; the match to TRBD1 covers 7 bases. The CDR3 totals 14 residues. V shed 6 bases and J 3 bases; nucleotides not matched to a gene: 8. Germline loops: CDR1 KGHSH, CDR2 LQKENI. The full variable domain, rest sourced from reference TRBV18 and TRBJ2-7, is NAGVMQNPRHLVRRRGQEARLRCSPMKGHSHVYWYRQLPEEGLKFMVYLQKENIIDESGMPKERFSAEFPKEGPSILRIQQVVRGDSAAYFCASSTGQIIYEQYFGPGTRLTVT.

The table lists this clonotype with many counts. This sequence joins TRBV12-3 or TRBV12-4 and TRBJ2-5; D remains ambiguous. CDR3 length: 14 amino acids. With 0 bases removed from V and 3 bases from J, the gap between germline ends came to 8 bases. The CDR3 region has the DNA TGTGCCAGCAGTTTAGCGGCTGGTAAAGAGACCCAGTACTTC. Its translation: CASSLAAGKETQYF.

The chain links TRBV20-1 to TRBJ2-1; 8 nucleotides match TRBD2. Per germline, CDR1 DFQATT and CDR2 SNEGSKA (reference sequence). V was pared by 4 bases and J by 2 bases, with 13 bases of the junction left unmatched. The CDR3 totals 17 residues. The CDR3 DNA reads TGCAGTGCTACCGTTCCCCTTCGCGGGGGGACCTACAATGAGCAGTTCTTC. This translates into CSATVPLRGGTYNEQFF.

This clonotype was found a few times. The rearrangement joins TRBV10-3 to TRBJ2-5; TRBD1 is a possible D gene (6 bases). The germline CDR1 and CDR2 sequences are ENHRY and SYGVKD. The CDR3 has 12 residues. With 6 bases removed from V and 1 base from J, the gap between germline ends came to 6 bases. The chain's CDR3 is CAIRDSQETQYF. CDR3 in DNA: TGTGCCATCAGGGACAGCCAAGAGACCCAGTACTTC.

V gene TRBV5-1 combines with J gene TRBJ2-2, with TRBD1 identical over 9 bases. The CDR3 loop spans 14 amino acids. Germline V gene data show CDR1 as SGHRS and CDR2 as YFSETQ. The V segment lost 3 bases and the J segment 5 bases; nucleotides outside the gene matches: 2. This chain's CDR3 is CASSSDRGTGELFF. The CDR3 bases are TGCGCCAGCAGCTCGGACAGGGGTACCGGGGAGCTGTTTTTT.

In this sample, this clonotype turned up a few times. The DNA for the CDR3 is TGTGCCAGCAGCTTAGGTACCCTGGGGGCTTTCTTT. Protein product: CASSLGTLGAFF. The chain has TRBV7-2 and TRBJ1-1; D gene ambiguous. The V end lost 1 base, the J end lost 11 bases, and 11 bases lay between the germline ends. Germline CDR1 SGHTA, CDR2 FQGNSA. There are 12 residues in the CDR3.

The chain recombines TRBV6-1 with TRBJ1-6; D possibly corresponds to TRBD1 (6 bases). The CDR3 is 14 amino acids. CDR1 and CDR2 (germline): MNHNS, SASEGT. V was shortened by 6 bases and J by 10 bases, with 16 bases between the two germline ends. For the CDR3, the DNA is TGTGCCAGCAGAAAAGGGGGTTCAGACTCACCCCTCCACTTT. Its protein product is CASRKGGSDSPLHF.

This clonotype appeared a few times. The CDR3 here is CASSQEEGTGYEQYF. The DNA of the CDR3 is TGCGCCAGCAGCCAAGAGGAGGGGACAGGATACGAGCAGTACTTC. The chain recombines TRBV4-3 with TRBJ2-7; 8 nucleotides align to TRBD1. V lost 0 bases, J lost 4 bases, and 5 bases stayed unmatched. The CDR3 is 15 residues long. Germline values: CDR1 LGHNA, CDR2 YSLEER.

The table lists this clonotype with many counts. The chain carries TRBV12-3 or TRBV12-4 and TRBJ2-3; D may be TRBD1 or TRBD2 (5 bases each). The CDR3 loop spans 15 amino acids. V lost 3 bases, J lost 4 bases, and 14 bases lay in between. CDR3 protein: CASSFGATHADTQYF. The CDR3 coding sequence is TGTGCCAGCAGTTTCGGGGCTACTCACGCAGATACGCAGTATTTT.

The table lists this clonotype with a few counts. This rearrangement joins TRBV5-1 to TRBJ2-3, with 12 positions matching TRBD2. CDR3 size: 17 residues. Trimming at V came to 4 bases and at J to 1 base, leaving 7 bases not matched to a gene. Germline values: CDR1 SGHRS, CDR2 YFSETQ. The CDR3 region has the DNA TGCGCCAGCAGCGAAGGACTAGCGGGGAGGGGCACAGATACGCAGTATTTT. It is translated as CASSEGLAGRGTDTQYF.

The sample holds a few counts of this clonotype. V is TRBV4-3 and J is TRBJ2-3, with TRBD2 matching 9 bases. Unmatched junction bases numbered 8, after V lost 0 bases and J lost 7 bases. The CDR3 is 16 amino acids. In germline, CDR1 is LGHNA, CDR2 YSLEER. CDR3 nucleotide sequence: TGCGCCAGCAGCCAAGAGATTAGCGGGAGTTTGTATACGCAGTATTTT. This codes for CASSQEISGSLYTQYF.